This note documents a single T cell receptor beta chain sequence. Its antigen is undetermined. Per germline, CDR1 MNHEY and CDR2 SMNVEV (reference sequence). This CDR3 has 17 amino acids. The ends were cut back, 2 bases at V and 1 base at J, with 16 bases in the middle. The PCR had 60 Vbeta and 13 Jbeta primers. The repertoire was sequenced with immunoSEQ multiplex PCR; TCRdb's copy has only in-frame clones and lacks some. The sample lists about 98,000 clones; around 67% were seen once. This sample is part of a study of cytomegalovirus exposure and HLA in healthy donors. Study outcomes and limitations: HLA-A and HLA-B allele assignments for most subjects were reportedly predicted accurately using TCR beta sequences. With later analysis, a missense DCLRE1C variant became linked to TCR beta V- and J-gene trimming. The classifier reportedly diagnosed cytomegalovirus status with high sensitivity and specificity. Clonal expansion, a later analysis showed, was greater in HLA-associated TCR beta chains than in equally common others.

The V call is TRBV27, the J call TRBJ2-3; D possibly corresponds to TRBD2 (5 bases). Input material: PBMCs. The receptor was derived from a man aged 45-65 years in good health and CMV-seronegative. The CDR3 reads CASSLRTAVLGTDTQYF. The DNA of the CDR3 is TGTGCCAGCAGTTTACGAACAGCGGTGTTGGGCACAGATACGCAGTATTTT.